The clone carrying this T cell receptor (beta chain) was found a few times. The V and J ends lost 7 bases and 6 bases, in that order; junction bases with no gene match: 17. The CDR3 runs to 16 residues. Germline V lookup: CDR1 LNHDA, CDR2 SQIVND (reference sequence). This sample was taken from a study of blood T cell repertoires in COVID-19. Data came from immunoSEQ multiplex PCR; TCRdb stores just in-frame clones and leaves some out. The data show about 200,000 clones, about 88% seen once. The sequence came from a man aged 45 to 65 with COVID-19, enrolled during active disease. Material for sequencing was peripheral blood. J is TRBJ1-1 and V is TRBV19; TRBD1 matches at 7 bases. The CDR3 here is CASTQLGGTFFAEAFF. The CDR3 DNA follows: TGTGCCAGTACCCAGCTAGGGGGCACCTTCTTCGCTGAAGCTTTCTTT.